The 13 T cell receptor beta chains reported below all come from one sample, sequenced in a study of blood T cell repertoires in COVID-19. Libraries were prepared by immunoSEQ multiplex PCR; TCRdb keeps only in-frame clonotypes and omits some of them. The table has approximately 70,000 clones, roughly 79% seen once. The sample consisted of peripheral blood. All receptors come from a woman in her sixties or seventies with acute or convalescent COVID-19.

This chain links TRBV13 with TRBJ2-1; possibly TRBD2 for D (6 bases). The V gene's germline CDR1 is PRHDT and CDR2 FYEKMQ (reference sequence). The CDR3 loop spans 15 amino acids. V gave up 6 bases and J gave up 7 bases, with 19 bases separating them. In nucleotides, the CDR3 is TGTGCCAGCAGTATGGCGGGGAACGCACGGAATGAGCAGTTCTTC. Protein product: CASSMAGNARNEQFF.

The chain has TRBV5-1 and TRBJ1-2; the match to TRBD1 covers 8 bases. J was trimmed by 4 bases and V by 4 bases; bases with no gene match: 6. The CDR3 covers 14 residues. Germline assignment: CDR1 SGHRS and CDR2 YFSETQ. In DNA form, the CDR3 reads TGCGCCAGCAGCGACCGACAGGGGCCCTATGGCTACACCTTC. Its translation: CASSDRQGPYGYTF. The variable domain in full, with the rest retrieved from reference TRBV5-1 and TRBJ1-2, is KAGVTQTPRYLIKTRGQQVTLSCSPISGHRSVSWYQQTPGQGLQFLFEYFSETQRNKGNFPGRFSGRQFSNSRSEMNVSTLELGDSALYLCASSDRQGPYGYTFGSGTRLTVV.

The chain uses TRBV19 and TRBJ2-3; no definite D call. V lost 8 bases to trimming and J lost 4 bases, with 13 bases between them. Per germline, CDR1 LNHDA and CDR2 SQIVND (reference sequence). This CDR3 comprises 13 residues. For the CDR3, the DNA is TGTGCCAGTGGTCCCACTACTTCAGATACGCAGTATTTT. It encodes CASGPTTSDTQYF.

This clone was counted once. This chain connects TRBV4-1 to TRBJ2-7; D is perhaps TRBD2 (6 bases). Germline V lookup: CDR1 MGHRA, CDR2 YSYEKL. Trimming removed 3 bases from V and 0 bases from J, with 12 bases in between. This CDR3 is built from 15 residues. The DNA for the CDR3 is TGCGCCAGCAGCCAGACGGGGAGGAGCTCCTACGAGCAGTACTTC. Translation: CASSQTGRSSYEQYF.

V is TRBV1 and J is TRBJ2-4; TRBD1 reflects the table's D call only, with no check against the DNA. TRBV1 has pseudogene status. This CDR3 region has 19 residues. For the CDR3, the DNA is TGCACCAGCAGCCCAGGACGGGACAGGCGTTTTCTAGCCAAAAACATTCAGTACTTC. Amino acid sequence: CTSSPGRDRRFLAKNIQYF.

The J gene is TRBJ2-3, the V gene TRBV4-1, with 10 bases identical to TRBD2. The CDR3 is made up of 16 amino acids. The V gene end was trimmed by 6 bases and the J gene end by 4 bases; junction bases not matched to a gene: 10. Germline V lookup: CDR1 MGHRA, CDR2 YSYEKL. The CDR3 DNA follows: TGCGCCAGCAGTCCCACAGCGGGGGGGCCCGCAGATACGCAGTATTTT. Translated: CASSPTAGGPADTQYF.

This clone was detected many times. The rearrangement uses TRBV6-2 or TRBV6-3 and TRBJ2-1, with D perhaps TRBD2 (6 bases). CDR1 and CDR2 (germline): MNHEY, SVGEGT. V shed 5 bases and J shed 13 bases, with 12 bases lying between them. The CDR3 contains 11 residues. The CDR3 DNA reads TGTGCCAGCAGTCGGGACTGGGGCCAGTTCTTC. Protein sequence: CASSRDWGQFF.

This clone has just one count. V gene TRBV6-4 combines with J gene TRBJ1-6; 8 bases agree with TRBD1. Germline V gives CDR1 MRHNA, CDR2 SNTAGT. The CDR3 runs 14 residues. V shed 6 bases, J shed 6 bases, and the junction held 4 bases outside the gene matches. The DNA of the CDR3 is TGTGCCAGCAGGGGGACAGGAGGTAATTCACCCCTCCACTTT. Amino acid sequence: CASRGTGGNSPLHF.

This clone was detected a few times. V and J are TRBV4-1 and TRBJ2-7; 7 positions agree with TRBD1. Germline assignment: CDR1 MGHRA and CDR2 YSYEKL. V lost 3 bases, J lost 5 bases, and 4 bases stayed unmatched. The CDR3 has 13 residues. CDR3 protein: CASSHRQGHEQYF. The DNA of the CDR3 is TGCGCCAGCAGCCATCGACAGGGCCACGAGCAGTACTTC.

The V and J genes are TRBV5-8 and TRBJ2-5; TRBD1 matches 11 bases. This CDR3 is 15 amino acids long. Germline CDR1 is SGHTS and CDR2 is YDEGEE. V was pared by 5 bases and J by 1 base, with 4 bases of the junction left unmatched. CDR3 in DNA: TGTGCCAGCAGATCCGGGACAGGGGGCCAAGAGACCCAGTACTTC. Protein sequence: CASRSGTGGQETQYF.

This sequence joins TRBV7-2 and TRBJ2-7; perhaps TRBD1 as D (6 bases). V gave up 4 bases and J gave up 4 bases, with 17 bases separating them. Looked up from germline, CDR1 is SGHTA and CDR2 is FQGNSA. The CDR3 covers 15 residues. CDR3 DNA: TGTGCCAGCAGCTCTGGGGGCGGAACCCTTTACGAGCAGTACTTC. Residues: CASSSGGGTLYEQYF.

This chain joins TRBV27 and TRBJ1-1, with 8 positions matching TRBD1. This CDR3 has 16 amino acids. Trimming cost V 6 bases and J 4 bases; bases outside gene matches: 13. Per the germline V gene, CDR1 is MNHEY and CDR2 is SMNVEV (reference sequence). In DNA, the CDR3 is TGTGCCAGCAGCGCCCGGGGGCCCAGGGGGCTCACTGAAGCTTTCTTT. Translation gives CASSARGPRGLTEAFF.

V and J are TRBV28 and TRBJ1-2; D is possibly TRBD1 (6 bases). The CDR3 has 13 residues. CDR1 and CDR2 (germline): MDHEN, SYDVKM. V dropped 6 bases and J dropped 2 bases, with 10 bases sitting between them. CDR3: CASSPDRNYGYTF. The DNA for the CDR3 is TGTGCCAGCAGCCCCGACAGGAACTATGGCTACACCTTC.